This T cell receptor beta chain came from a study of human versus mouse CDR3 diversity and MHC coevolution (dated by TCRdb to 2017 to 2019). With respect to the entire study: The immunoSEQ assay was reported to detect one in 200,000 T cells and to minimize amplification bias from multiplex PCR. Across the mouse and human samples, each sample yielded between about 0.6 x 10^7 and 1.6 x 10^7 valid reads. As a reference point for TCR selection on multiple MHC II alleles, the study used human naive CD4 T cell repertoires and compared them against human-TCR-locus transgenic mice that have a single MHC II. The human cohort comprised three healthy volunteer blood donors, one aged 30 to 40, one aged 40 to 50 and one aged 60 to 70 at collection.

Relative to germline, V is missing 2 bases and J is missing 10 bases, with 8 bases of the junction outside any gene match. From cysteine to phenylalanine, the CDR3 is 14 amino acids long. The CDR3 DNA has 42 bases and is translated from base 1. CDR1 and CDR2 (SGHTA, FQGNSA) derive from the germline V gene. As to this clone: Its antigen is not yet known. Base qualities are not provided; no much larger clone lies one nucleotide away.

Genomic DNA was extracted from the sorted cells using the QIAGEN blood and tissue kit and was quantified on a NanoDrop 1000. TCR alpha and beta chains were deep sequenced and quantified on the immunoSEQ platform using multiplex PCR of genomic DNA. The original pipeline was this. TCR sequences were annotated using IMGT gene and region definitions. Out-of-frame rearrangements served as a stand-in for the preselection repertoire and were compared with in-frame clonotypes. Repertoire size was estimated with the iCHAO1 estimator supplied with the immunoSEQ platform. A Gini index, which is based on the Lorenz curve, was applied to in-frame amino acid clonotypes to measure clonal inequality. Shared clonotypes were counted with the intersect function of the R package tcR, and similarity was scored with the Jaccard index. The R prcomp function was used without normalization to run principal component analysis of V, J and V-J usage frequencies. In TCRdb, the immuneACCESS table is reduced to in-frame sequences with V and J assigned. These tables do not hold every clone; where another copy was compared, an unresolved V gene accounts for under half, and the others remain unexplained. That table furnishes V, J and clone size, whereas the DNA furnished D and trimming. This sample is represented by over 60,000 clones; roughly 92% of them were singletons. Clones ranked in the top ten supply about 0.15% of the sample.

Naive CD4 T cells, defined as CD45RO-negative and CD62L-positive, were isolated from PBMCs by fluorescence-activated cell sorting. Each donor gave approximately 50 ml of fresh peripheral blood, from which PBMCs were isolated by Ficoll density centrifugation. Cell sorting was carried out on a FACSAria III instrument, and a purity above 95% was achieved for all samples. Overall study outcomes, separate from this receptor: Among all compared groups, most of the three human donors had the lowest clonal inequality scores. The largest TCR beta repertoire, some 1.6 million clonotypes, was estimated by iCHAO1 for humans, a finding likely attributable to selection by multiple MHC II molecules. On average, humans had more CDR3 deletions and insertions than mice did, pointing to greater exonuclease and TdT activity. Repertoire diversity was not regarded as directly comparable between humans and mice because human T cells were selected on over 5 MHC II alleles.

The sample taken for sequencing was naive CD4+ T cells from blood. The label giving this sample's cell subset or site can be read as: CD45RO-negative CD62L-positive naive CD4 T cells. The origin of this receptor is a person aged 30 to 70 in good health. Recombination joined TRBV7-2 with TRBJ1-5; the junction holds 7 bases that match TRBD1. Here is the DNA: TGTGCCAGCAGCTTAAGGTTTCGGGACAGTCCCCAGCATTTT. Its protein is CASSLRFRDSPQHF.